The 28 T cell receptor beta chains reported below all come from one sample, sequenced in a study of T-cell memory formation after mild COVID-19. MiXCR, run by TCRdb on the 5' RACE reads, gives a single entry per CDR3 protein. The sample carries around 200,000 distinct CDR3 sequences, 20% to 25% recorded once. Sample: PBMCs or a T cell subset sorted from them (not recorded which). All receptors derive from an adult woman who had mild COVID-19 (a few samples of this study predate the infection). Cell type and time point are not known.

This clonotype was detected a few times. The chain recombines TRBV5-1 with TRBJ2-7; perhaps TRBD2 as D (5 bases). Germline loops: CDR1 SGHRS, CDR2 YFSETQ. V lost 0 bases and J 3 bases, leaving 16 bases between the germline ends. The length of the CDR3 is 16 residues. The CDR3 region has the DNA TGCGCCAGCAGCTTGGGGCCCCAAGGAGAGGGCTACGAGCAGTACTTC. Translating gives CASSLGPQGEGYEQYF.

The rearrangement joins TRBV12-3 or TRBV12-4 to TRBJ2-3; D could derive from TRBD1 or TRBD2 (5 bases each). The CDR3 has 13 residues. V lost 7 bases and J lost 3, with 11 bases in between. The CDR3 loop is CASNEGLTDTQYF. As DNA, the CDR3 is TGTGCCAGCAACGAGGGGCTGACAGATACGCAGTATTTT.

The rearrangement uses TRBV7-9 and TRBJ2-1, with D possibly TRBD2 on 7 matching bases. The CDR3 covers 15 residues. The germline V and J ends were trimmed by 5 bases and 5 bases, with 16 bases remaining between them. CDR1 SEHNR and CDR2 FQNEAQ come from the germline V gene (reference sequence). CDR3 DNA sequence: TGTGCCAGCAGCCCGGAAGGGGGGGTAGACAATGAGCAGTTCTTC. Translation: CASSPEGGVDNEQFF.

The V call is TRBV5-1, the J call TRBJ2-1; D unclear. CDR1 SGHRS and CDR2 YFSETQ come from the germline V gene. This CDR3 is 14 amino acids long. The V gene lost 0 bases and the J gene lost 5 bases, with 9 bases spanning the gap. In nucleotides, the CDR3 is TGCGCCAGCAGCTTGGCCTTTTCGGACAATGAGCAGTTCTTC. Its protein is CASSLAFSDNEQFF.

This clonotype was observed a few times. J is TRBJ1-2 and V is TRBV5-1; D gene ambiguous. V was trimmed by 5 bases and J by 2 bases, leaving 16 bases between them. The CDR3 loop spans 15 amino acids. Germline CDR1 is SGHRS and CDR2 is YFSETQ. The CDR3 DNA sequence: TGCGCCAGCAGTTCTCACCTTCAGGACAACTATGGCTACACCTTC. Its translation is CASSSHLQDNYGYTF.

This clonotype was seen more than once but under ten times. This chain connects TRBV9 to TRBJ2-7; D is perhaps TRBD1 or TRBD2 (5 bases each). In germline, CDR1 is SGDLS, CDR2 YYNGEE. Trimming pared 0 bases from V and 3 bases from J, leaving 16 bases between. The CDR3 spans 16 residues. The CDR3 sequence: CASSVAVGDGIYEQYF. In DNA, the CDR3 is TGTGCCAGCAGCGTAGCGGTTGGGGACGGAATCTACGAGCAGTACTTC.

V is TRBV29-1 and J is TRBJ2-7; possible D gene TRBD2, 5 bases. The CDR3 contains 13 residues. Deletions cut 0 bases from V and 3 bases from J, with 9 bases between. CDR1 and CDR2 from the germline V gene are SQVTM and ANQGSEA. For the CDR3, the DNA is TGCAGCGTTGAAGAGGACTCGGACTACGAGCAGTACTTC. Its translation is CSVEEDSDYEQYF.

The chain recombines TRBV7-8 with TRBJ2-2; the D is unclear. Trimming cost V 5 bases and J 1 base, with 11 bases left between them. CDR1 and CDR2 (germline): SGHVS, FQNEAQ. This CDR3 has 15 residues. The CDR3 loop reads CASSLYNRNTGELFF. Here the CDR3 DNA reads TGTGCCAGCAGCCTCTATAATAGGAACACCGGGGAGCTGTTTTTT.

This chain joins TRBV12-3 or TRBV12-4 and TRBJ2-5; TRBD1 is a possible D gene (6 bases). CDR3 size: 15 residues. Trimming removed 4 bases from V and 0 bases from J, with 12 bases in between. The CDR3 DNA follows: TGTGCCAGCAGTTCCCATCGGGACAACCAAGAGACCCAGTACTTC. It translates to CASSSHRDNQETQYF.

There are many counts of this clonotype. The chain employs TRBV2 and TRBJ2-2; no reliable D call. Per the germline V gene, CDR1 is SNHLY and CDR2 is FYNNEI. Trimming removed 4 bases from V and 2 bases from J, with 11 bases in between. This CDR3 has 15 amino acids. CDR3 sequence (DNA): TGTGCCAGCAGTGGGTTGAAAGTTAACACCGGGGAGCTGTTTTTT. Encoded protein: CASSGLKVNTGELFF.

The chain carries TRBV7-9 and TRBJ2-2, with a tentative D call TRBD1 (5 bases). V was clipped by 5 bases and J by 4 bases, with 5 bases between them. Looked up from germline, CDR1 is SEHNR and CDR2 is FQNEAQ (reference sequence). This CDR3 spans 12 amino acids. CDR3 protein: CASSGATGELFF. CDR3 nucleotides: TGTGCCAGCAGCGGGGCCACCGGGGAGCTGTTTTTT.

The sample holds a few counts of this clonotype. This sequence joins TRBV4-2 and TRBJ2-3; D remains unclear. There are 13 residues in the CDR3. Germline V gives CDR1 LGHNA, CDR2 YNFKEQ. Between the trimmed V and J ends, which lost 2 bases and 0 bases, there was a span of 3 bases. Written as DNA, the CDR3 is TGTGCCAGCAGCCAATATAGCACAGATACGCAGTATTTT. It codes for CASSQYSTDTQYF.

This clonotype was picked up a small number of times. This chain links TRBV9 with TRBJ1-2; D is unresolved. Trimming shortened V by 0 bases and J by 4 bases, and 4 bases separated the two germline ends. The CDR3 sequence is 12 residues long. Germline V lookup: CDR1 SGDLS, CDR2 YYNGEE. The CDR3 sequence is CASSVGTYGYTF. The CDR3, as DNA: TGTGCCAGCAGCGTAGGAACCTATGGCTACACCTTC.

The chain has TRBV7-8 and TRBJ2-7, with D unresolved. V lost 7 bases, J lost 2 bases, and 15 bases lay in between. Germline CDR1 is SGHVS and CDR2 is FQNEAQ. The CDR3 is made up of 14 amino acids. The CDR3 protein is CASTIRWGTYEQYF. In DNA, the CDR3 is TGTGCCAGCACCATACGGTGGGGAACCTACGAGCAGTACTTC.

Points on this clonotype: The junction shows a germline mismatch at one end, possibly a read error. For the CDR3, the DNA is TGTGCCAGCAGTCCACAGGGTAGCAGTCAGCCCCAGCATTTT. Its translation: CASSPQGSSQPQHF. This sequence joins TRBV6-5 and TRBJ1-5; TRBD1 is a possible D gene (6 bases). The CDR3 totals 14 residues. Germline V gene data show CDR1 as MNHEY and CDR2 as SVGAGI.

The chain carries TRBV5-5 and TRBJ2-7; 8 bases agree with TRBD1. Germline CDR1 and CDR2: SGHKS and YYEKEE (reference sequence). The V segment lost 4 bases and the J segment 3 bases; nucleotides outside the gene matches: 6. There are 14 residues in the CDR3. CDR3 amino acids: CASSDPGGYYEQYF. CDR3 coding DNA: TGTGCCAGCAGCGACCCAGGGGGCTACTACGAGCAGTACTTC.

This clonotype was seen only a few times. V and J are TRBV4-3 and TRBJ2-3; D may be TRBD1 (6 bases). The length of the CDR3 is 16 residues. The V and J ends lost 0 bases and 0 bases respectively, with 10 bases between them. Germline V CDR1 and CDR2: LGHNA, YSLEER. The DNA of the CDR3 is TGCGCCAGCAGCCAAGATACCCAGGGGAGCACAGATACGCAGTATTTT. As protein: CASSQDTQGSTDTQYF.

This sequence joins TRBV27 and TRBJ2-7; D is unresolved. Germline V gives CDR1 MNHEY, CDR2 SMNVEV (reference sequence). The ends were cut back, 8 bases at V and 0 bases at J, with 8 bases in the middle. The CDR3 is made up of 12 amino acids. The chain's CDR3 is CASGLTSYEQYF. The CDR3 nucleotides are TGTGCCAGCGGATTGACCTCCTACGAGCAGTACTTC.

The chain recombines TRBV27 with TRBJ1-2; D is unclear. Germline assignment: CDR1 MNHEY and CDR2 SMNVEV (reference sequence). CDR3 length: 16 residues. V was clipped by 10 bases and J by 1 base, with 22 bases between them. The CDR3 DNA reads as TGTGCCACCACCTCCGTTAGAAGACCTTTTAACTATGGCTACACCTTC. It translates to CATTSVRRPFNYGYTF.

This clonotype has just a few counts. The CDR3 DNA is TGCAGCGTCGGACAGGGGGCAGTGGAAAAACTGTTTTTT. Protein sequence: CSVGQGAVEKLFF. V is TRBV29-1 and J is TRBJ1-4, with TRBD1 identical over 11 bases. This CDR3 comprises 13 residues. V trimming: 6 bases; J trimming: 8 bases; junction bases outside the gene matches: 5. Germline values: CDR1 SQVTM, CDR2 ANQGSEA.

V usage is TRBV6-5 and J usage is TRBJ1-2, with D possibly being TRBD1 (5 bases). CDR3 length: 14 residues. Per the germline V gene, CDR1 is MNHEY and CDR2 is SVGAGI. The V end was cut by 3 bases, the J end by 7 bases, with 15 bases between. The CDR3 spells CASSYVAGHRGYTF. CDR3 nucleotide sequence: TGTGCCAGCAGTTATGTTGCAGGGCATCGTGGCTACACCTTC.

This clonotype showed up just a few times. This chain connects TRBV6-5 to TRBJ2-2; D unresolved. V was shortened by 4 bases and J by 6 bases, with 9 bases between the two germline ends. Germline CDR1 reads MNHEY; CDR2 reads SVGAGI. The CDR3 is 13 amino acids. CDR3 residues: CASSFSIAGELFF. Here the CDR3 DNA reads TGTGCCAGCAGTTTCTCTATCGCCGGGGAGCTGTTTTTT.

This clonotype was counted a few times. The chain couples TRBV4-3 to TRBJ2-4; D possibly matches TRBD1 or TRBD2 (5 bases each). CDR1 and CDR2 from the germline V gene are LGHNA and YSLEER. V was pared by 0 bases and J by 6 bases, with 12 bases between. The CDR3 contains 15 residues. The CDR3 reads CASSQDRGSINIQYF. The CDR3 DNA reads as TGCGCCAGCAGCCAAGATCGGGGCAGTATAAACATTCAGTACTTC.

The rearrangement uses TRBV29-1 and TRBJ1-1; 9 bases are a match to TRBD1. J lost 7 bases, V lost 2 bases, and 2 bases had no gene match. Germline CDR1 is SQVTM and CDR2 is ANQGSEA. This CDR3 contains 12 residues. The CDR3 reads CSVEKGQGEAFF. DNA for the CDR3: TGCAGCGTTGAAAAGGGACAGGGTGAAGCTTTCTTT.

This clonotype has a count of ten or more. V and J are TRBV11-3 and TRBJ2-3; D is perhaps TRBD1 or TRBD2 (5 bases each). Trimming shortened V by 4 bases and J by 6 bases, and 14 bases separated the two germline ends. Germline V gene data show CDR1 as SGHNT and CDR2 as YENEEA. The CDR3 runs 14 residues. The CDR3 bases are TGTGCCAGCAGCTCCCCTAGCAGGGCCGATACGCAGTATTTT. This translates into CASSSPSRADTQYF.

The chain combines TRBV20-1 with TRBJ2-5; D tentatively reads TRBD1 or TRBD2 (5 bases each). The germline CDR1 and CDR2 sequences are DFQATT and SNEGSKA (reference sequence). V was cut by 6 bases and J by 6 bases, with 29 bases left in between. CDR3 size: 17 residues. CDR3 residues: CSAPRRKRGGFVKTQYF. The CDR3 bases are TGCAGTGCCCCCCGAAGGAAGAGGGGTGGTTTTGTGAAGACCCAGTACTTC.

This clonotype was seen only once. In DNA form, the CDR3 reads TGTGCCAGCAGCTTCGCCTACGGGACTCCCCAAAGCAACAATGAGCAGTTCTTC. Translation gives CASSFAYGTPQSNNEQFF. The gene calls are TRBV7-8 and TRBJ2-1, with D possibly TRBD2 on 6 matching bases. V lost 3 bases and J 5 bases, leaving 23 bases between the germline ends. Germline values: CDR1 SGHVS, CDR2 FQNEAQ. This CDR3 spans 18 amino acids.

The chain employs TRBV4-1 and TRBJ2-1; 11 bases align to TRBD2. Germline V gene data show CDR1 as MGHRA and CDR2 as YSYEKL. The ends lost 0 bases at V and 0 bases at J; junction bases unmatched: 7. CDR3 length: 19 residues. This CDR3 reads CASSQDPLAGGSSYNEQFF. In DNA form, the CDR3 reads TGCGCCAGCAGCCAAGATCCGCTAGCGGGGGGATCCTCCTACAATGAGCAGTTCTTC.